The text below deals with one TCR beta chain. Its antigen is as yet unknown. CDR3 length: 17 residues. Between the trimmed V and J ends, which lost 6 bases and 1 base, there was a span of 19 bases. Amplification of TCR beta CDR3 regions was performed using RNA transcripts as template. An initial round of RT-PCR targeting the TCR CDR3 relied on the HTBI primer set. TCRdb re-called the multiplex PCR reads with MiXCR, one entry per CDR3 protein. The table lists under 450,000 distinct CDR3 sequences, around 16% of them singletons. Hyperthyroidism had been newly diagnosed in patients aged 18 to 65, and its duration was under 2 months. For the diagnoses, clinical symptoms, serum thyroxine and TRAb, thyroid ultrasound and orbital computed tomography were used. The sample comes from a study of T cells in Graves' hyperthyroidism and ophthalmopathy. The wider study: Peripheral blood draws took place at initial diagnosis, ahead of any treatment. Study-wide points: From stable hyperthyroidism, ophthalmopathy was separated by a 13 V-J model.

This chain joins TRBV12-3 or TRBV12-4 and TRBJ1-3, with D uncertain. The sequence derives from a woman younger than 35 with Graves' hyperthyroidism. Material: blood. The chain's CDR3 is CASSQSVPVPSGNTIYF. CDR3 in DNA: TGTGCCAGCAGCCAGTCGGTCCCAGTACCTTCTGGAAACACCATATATTTT.